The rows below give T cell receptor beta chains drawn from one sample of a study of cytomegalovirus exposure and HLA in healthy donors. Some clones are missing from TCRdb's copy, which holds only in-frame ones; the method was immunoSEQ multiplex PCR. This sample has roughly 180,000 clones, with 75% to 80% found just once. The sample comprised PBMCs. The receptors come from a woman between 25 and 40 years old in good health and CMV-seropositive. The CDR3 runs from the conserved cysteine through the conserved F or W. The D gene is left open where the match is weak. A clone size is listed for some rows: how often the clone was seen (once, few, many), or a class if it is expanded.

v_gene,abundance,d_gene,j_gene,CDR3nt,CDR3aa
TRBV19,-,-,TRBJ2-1,TGTGCCAGTAGTATCCGGTACAATGAGCAGTTCTTC,CASSIRYNEQFF
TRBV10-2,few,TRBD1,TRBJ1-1,TGCGCCAGCAGTGGGACCCGGGACAGGGGAAGATCAGATACTGAAGCTTTCTTT,CASSGTRDRGRSDTEAFF
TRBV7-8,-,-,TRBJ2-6,TGTGCCAGCAGCTTGATACAGGGATCTGGCGCTGGGGCCAACGTCCTGACTTTC,CASSLIQGSGAGANVLTF
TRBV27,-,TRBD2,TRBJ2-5,TGTGCCAGCAGTGCCCTTTACGGGGGGGGAGAGACCCAGTACTTC,CASSALYGGGETQYF
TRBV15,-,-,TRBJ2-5,TGTGCCACCAGCAGACCCTCAGGGGTTCTTTACTTC,CATSRPSGVLYF
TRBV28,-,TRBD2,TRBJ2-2,TGTGCCAGCTACAGGACTAGCGGGAGTACCGGGGAGCTGTTTTTT,CASYRTSGSTGELFF
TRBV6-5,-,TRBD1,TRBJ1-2,TGTGCCAGCACCGTAGACAGGGCGCGTGGCTACACCTTC,CASTVDRARGYTF
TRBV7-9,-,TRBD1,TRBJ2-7,TGTGCCAGCAGACGTTATCCGGGACAGGGCTACGAGCAGTACTTC,CASRRYPGQGYEQYF
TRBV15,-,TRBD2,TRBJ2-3,TGTGCCACGGGGCGGGGGGGCACAGATACGCAGTATTTT,CATGRGGTDTQYF
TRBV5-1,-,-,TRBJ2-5,TGCGCCAGCAGCTTGGCCTTGACAGCTCAAGAGACCCAGTACTTC,CASSLALTAQETQYF
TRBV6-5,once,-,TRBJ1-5,TGTGCCAGCAGTGTAGACCCGGGGGTAAAGCCCCAGCATTTT,CASSVDPGVKPQHF
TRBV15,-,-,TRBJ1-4,TGTGCCACCTCAGGGGTTGGAAAACTGTTTTTT,CATSGVGKLFF
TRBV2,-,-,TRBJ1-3,TGTGCCAGCAGTGCCTCCCCCACGAGCTCTGGAAACACCATATATTTT,CASSASPTSSGNTIYF
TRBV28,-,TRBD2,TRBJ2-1,TGTGCCAGCAGTTCCTCTAGCGGAGTCCTAAGGGATGAGCAGTTCTTC,CASSSSSGVLRDEQFF
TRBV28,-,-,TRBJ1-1,TGTGCCAGCATCATGACCAGGGGAGAAGCTTTCTTT,CASIMTRGEAFF
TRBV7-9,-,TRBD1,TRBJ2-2,TGTTCCAGCAGAAGCCCGGGACAGGGGTTCACCGGGGAGCTGTTTTTT,CSSRSPGQGFTGELFF
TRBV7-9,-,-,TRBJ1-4,TGTGCCAGCAGCGATCGACAGGAGCTTAATGAAAAACTGTTTTTT,CASSDRQELNEKLFF
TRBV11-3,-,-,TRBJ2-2,TGTGCCAGCAGCCGAGAGTTCGGGGAGCTGTTTTTT,CASSREFGELFF
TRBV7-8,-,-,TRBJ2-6,TGTGCCAGCAGCTTAGGGGGCAGCTCTGGGGCCAACGTCCTGACTTTC,CASSLGGSSGANVLTF
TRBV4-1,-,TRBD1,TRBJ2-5,TGCGCCAGCAGCCCCCGGGACAGAGAACAAGAGACCCAGTACTTC,CASSPRDREQETQYF
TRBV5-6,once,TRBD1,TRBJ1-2,TGTGCCAGCAGCTTGGCTTCAGGGGGTCCCTATGGCTACACCTTC,CASSLASGGPYGYTF
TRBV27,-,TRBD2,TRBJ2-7,TGTGCCAGCAGTTTATGGAGGACTAGCGGGAGACCCTACGAGCAGTACTTC,CASSLWRTSGRPYEQYF
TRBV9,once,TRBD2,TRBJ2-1,TGTGCCAGCAGCGTAGGACTAGCGGCCTACAATGAGCAGTTCTTC,CASSVGLAAYNEQFF
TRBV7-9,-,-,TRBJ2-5,TGTGCCAGCAGCTCGGGACTTCAAGAGACCCAGTACTTC,CASSSGLQETQYF
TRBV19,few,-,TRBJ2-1,TGTGCCAGTGTAGGACAGCGTTACAATGAGCAGTTCTTC,CASVGQRYNEQFF
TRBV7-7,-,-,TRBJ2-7,TGTGCTAGCAGCCTCGACAGGATAGGGGAGCAGTACTTC,CASSLDRIGEQYF
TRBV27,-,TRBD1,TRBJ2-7,TGTGCCAGCAGTACCGGGACAGGGCTCGAGCAGTACTTC,CASSTGTGLEQYF
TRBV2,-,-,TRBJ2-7,TGTGCCAGCAGATCCTCGGGACTTAACTCCTACGAGCAGTACTTC,CASRSSGLNSYEQYF
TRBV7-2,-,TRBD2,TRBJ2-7,TGTGCCAGCAGCGTGGGACTAGTTAACGAGCAGTACTTC,CASSVGLVNEQYF
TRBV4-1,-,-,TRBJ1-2,TGCGCCAGCAGCCAAGTCTTAAACTATGGCTACACCTTC,CASSQVLNYGYTF
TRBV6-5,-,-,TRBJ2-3,TGTGCCAGCAAAACGGGAGTGAGAGATACGCAGTATTTT,CASKTGVRDTQYF
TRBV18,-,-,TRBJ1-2,TGTGCCAGCTCACCCTGGCGAGTTCAGGGGTTCTTTGGCTACACCTTC,CASSPWRVQGFFGYTF
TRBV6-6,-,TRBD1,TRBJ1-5,TGTGCCAGCAGCCTTTCAGGGGGCCGTCAGCCCCAGCATTTT,CASSLSGGRQPQHF
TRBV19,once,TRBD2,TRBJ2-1,TGTGCCAGCGGACGGCAGCCTGGGAGGGACTATCTGTATGAGCAGTTCTTC,CASGRQPGRDYLYEQFF
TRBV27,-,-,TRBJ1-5,TGTGCCAGCAGTTCGGGGGGTCAGCCCCAGCATTTT,CASSSGGQPQHF
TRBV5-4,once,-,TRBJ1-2,TGTGCCAGCAGCTGGATAGGCGGGACCCCTGACTACACCTTC,CASSWIGGTPDYTF
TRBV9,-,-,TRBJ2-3,TGTGCCAGCAGCGTATTCGCGTCTCCTAGCACAGATACGCAGTATTTT,CASSVFASPSTDTQYF